The 29 T cell receptor beta chains below come from one sample, sequenced in a study of CD8+ T cells in alopecia areata. This sample's treatment: oral pan-JAK inhibitor, 5-10 mg twice daily. Reverse transcription of extracted RNA yielded cDNA, which provided the sequencing template. Data came from immunoSEQ multiplex PCR; TCRdb stores just in-frame clones and leaves some out. The sample gives some 180,000 clones, about 53% of which show up once; about 10% is in the top ten. The sample in question was CD8+ T cells sorted from blood, obtained at week 24, from a patient treated with tofacitinib. The source of these receptors is a human donor with alopecia areata.

In its sample, this clone was seen a few times. The chain is built from TRBV10-3 and TRBJ2-7; the D gene is possibly TRBD1 (6 bases). Germline loops: CDR1 ENHRY, CDR2 SYGVKD. There are 17 residues in the CDR3. V was clipped by 5 bases and J by 0 bases, with 20 bases between them. The CDR3 DNA is TGTGCCATCAGTAAGATGTTCCGGGACACCCTCTCCTACGAGCAGTACTTC. Translated, it gives CAISKMFRDTLSYEQYF.

The rearrangement links TRBV7-6 to TRBJ2-1; no firm D call. The CDR3 spans 14 residues. From germline, CDR1 is SGHVS and CDR2 FNYEAQ. Trimming stripped 5 bases from V and 2 bases from J, with 10 bases between. The CDR3 loop is CASSPENPYNEQFF. CDR3 nucleotide sequence: TGTGCCAGCAGCCCAGAGAACCCCTACAATGAGCAGTTCTTC.

DNA of the CDR3: TGTGCCAGCAGCTTAGGACGGGATCAGCCCCAGCATTTT. It translates to CASSLGRDQPQHF. The V and J genes are TRBV7-6 and TRBJ1-5; no reliable D call. This CDR3 comprises 13 residues. Germline V lookup: CDR1 SGHVS, CDR2 FNYEAQ. The V gene lost 1 base and the J gene lost 5 bases, with 6 bases spanning the gap.

In its sample, this clone was seen a few times. The J gene is TRBJ1-2, the V gene TRBV29-1, with a possible D match to TRBD1 (6 bases). Germline V gives CDR1 SQVTM, CDR2 ANQGSEA. The length of the CDR3 is 14 residues. Trimming shortened V by 2 bases and J by 1 base, and 11 bases separated the two germline ends. The CDR3 nucleotides are TGCAGCGTTGAAATAGTGGACAGTAACTATGGCTACACCTTC. It specifies CSVEIVDSNYGYTF.

V and J are TRBV4-3 and TRBJ2-7; D not resolved. CDR1 is LGHNA, CDR2 YSLEER, per germline. Between the trimmed V and J ends, which lost 1 base and 1 base, there was a span of 8 bases. CDR3 length: 14 residues. DNA for the CDR3: TGCGCCAGCAGCCAAGGGTTTGGGTCCTACGAGCAGTACTTC. Translation gives CASSQGFGSYEQYF.

The rearrangement joins TRBV6-5 to TRBJ1-1, with no clear D. The CDR3 covers 13 residues. Per germline, CDR1 MNHEY and CDR2 SVGAGI. Trimming removed 5 bases at V and 1 base at J, with 8 bases between. DNA for the CDR3: TGTGCCAGCAGTCCTCGACCGAACACTGAAGCTTTCTTT. Its protein product is CASSPRPNTEAFF.

The V call is TRBV11-2, the J call TRBJ2-7; D is possibly TRBD2 (6 bases). The V end lost 0 bases, the J end lost 2 bases, and 8 bases lay between the germline ends. Per the germline V gene, CDR1 is SGHAT and CDR2 is FQNNGV. This CDR3 is 14 amino acids long. This chain's CDR3 is CASSLDRGTYEQYF. CDR3 nucleotides: TGTGCCAGCAGCTTAGACCGGGGGACCTACGAGCAGTACTTC.

V and J are TRBV5-1 and TRBJ1-6; D is unclear. V lost 0 bases, J lost 0 bases, and 10 bases lay in between. This CDR3 spans 17 amino acids. Germline lookup yields CDR1 SGHRS and CDR2 YFSETQ. The CDR3 spells CASSLEGGYSYNSPLHF. CDR3 nucleotides: TGCGCCAGCAGCTTGGAGGGCGGATACTCCTATAATTCACCCCTCCACTTT.

A remark on this clone: The sample holds other DNA sequences that translate to the same CDR3. The chain joins TRBV9 to TRBJ1-1, with 7 bases that match TRBD1. CDR1 is SGDLS and CDR2 is YYNGEE in the germline V gene. CDR3 length: 13 residues. After removal of 3 bases from V and 3 bases from J, the junction contained 2 bases not matched to a gene. In DNA form, the CDR3 reads TGTGCCAGCAGCGCCACAGGGGACACTGAAGCTTTCTTT. It is translated as CASSATGDTEAFF. Full variable domain (rest looked up from reference TRBV9 and TRBJ1-1): DSGVTQTPKHLITATGQRVTLRCSPRSGDLSVYWYQQSLDQGLQFLIQYYNGEERAKGNILERFSAQQFPDLHSELNLSSLELGDSALYFCASSATGDTEAFFGQGTRLTVV.

This clone was seen a handful of times. This chain links TRBV11-2 with TRBJ2-3; no definite D call. Germline CDR1 reads SGHAT; CDR2 reads FQNNGV. CDR3 size: 15 residues. V gave up 2 bases and J gave up 2 bases, with 11 bases separating them. CDR3 nucleotides: TGTGCCAGCAGCTTATTCTGGCGGAACACAGATACGCAGTATTTT. Its translation: CASSLFWRNTDTQYF.

V and J are TRBV5-8 and TRBJ1-6; 8 bases map to TRBD1. The V segment lost 4 bases and the J segment 9 bases; nucleotides outside the gene matches: 9. The CDR3 has 15 amino acids. The germline CDR1 and CDR2 sequences are SGHTS and YDEGEE. CDR3 protein: CASSPDRGTISPLHF. The CDR3 nucleotides are TGTGCCAGCAGCCCCGACAGGGGAACTATTTCACCCCTCCACTTT.

This clone was observed a single time. The chain carries TRBV30 and TRBJ1-1; no definite D call. The CDR3 is 13 residues long. Trimming stripped 2 bases from V and 0 bases from J, with 7 bases between. Per the germline V gene, CDR1 is GTSNPN and CDR2 is SVGIG (reference sequence). The CDR3 sequence: CAWSLSLNTEAFF. CDR3 in DNA: TGTGCCTGGAGTCTTAGCTTGAACACTGAAGCTTTCTTT.

The chain joins TRBV4-3 to TRBJ2-7, with TRBD2 matching over 7 bases. CDR1 and CDR2 (germline): LGHNA, YSLEER. The CDR3 covers 15 residues. Germline trimming cut 0 bases from V and 6 bases from J; bases unmatched to any gene: 8. In DNA, the CDR3 is TGCGCCAGCAGCCAAGATTCGGCGGGAGTGGGCGAGCAGTACTTC. It is translated as CASSQDSAGVGEQYF.

The chain joins TRBV7-2 to TRBJ2-3; D unclear. The V gene's germline CDR1 is SGHTA and CDR2 FQGNSA. The V and J ends lost 1 base and 7 bases respectively, with 3 bases between them. CDR3 size: 11 residues. The CDR3 DNA reads as TGTGCCAGCAGCTTAGACTATACGCAGTATTTT. Its protein product is CASSLDYTQYF.

The J gene is TRBJ2-1, the V gene TRBV5-6; D is possibly TRBD1 or TRBD2 (6 bases each). Germline V gene lookup returns CDR1 SGHDT and CDR2 YYEEEE. CDR3 length: 19 residues. The germline V and J ends were trimmed by 0 bases and 4 bases, with 23 bases remaining between them. The CDR3 region is CASSLELTAGGGTYNEQFF. DNA for the CDR3: TGTGCCAGCAGCTTGGAATTGACAGCGGGTGGGGGGACATACAATGAGCAGTTCTTC.

V usage is TRBV27 and J usage is TRBJ1-1, with 10 positions matching TRBD1. Germline CDR1 reads MNHEY; CDR2 reads SMNVEV (reference sequence). This CDR3 has 15 residues. J lost 0 bases, V lost 4 bases, and 2 bases had no gene match. CDR3 region: CASSYGQGVNTEAFF. In DNA form, the CDR3 reads TGTGCCAGCAGTTATGGACAGGGGGTGAACACTGAAGCTTTCTTT.

This chain links TRBV7-9 with TRBJ2-3, with TRBD2 identical over 7 bases. J lost 3 bases, V lost 6 bases, and 9 bases had no gene match. Germline lookup yields CDR1 SEHNR and CDR2 FQNEAQ (reference sequence). The CDR3 has 15 amino acids. CDR3 bases: TGTGCCAGCAGTCCTCGAGCGGGGAAAACAGATACGCAGTATTTT. Protein product: CASSPRAGKTDTQYF. The variable domain in full, with the rest retrieved from reference TRBV7-9 and TRBJ2-3, is DTGVSQNPRHKITKRGQNVTFRCDPISEHNRLYWYRQTLGQGPEFLTYFQNEAQLEKSRLLSDRFSAERPKGSFSTLEIQRTEQGDSAMYLCASSPRAGKTDTQYFGPGTRLTVL.

This clone has more than one count but fewer than ten. The V gene is TRBV2, the J gene TRBJ2-2; D may correspond to TRBD1 or TRBD2 (5 bases each). Trimming stripped 0 bases from V and 4 bases from J, with 9 bases between. This CDR3 spans 15 amino acids. Germline V gene lookup returns CDR1 SNHLY and CDR2 FYNNEI. The CDR3 DNA sequence: TGTGCCAGCAGTGAAGCCGGGACCTTCACCGGGGAGCTGTTTTTT. Translated, it gives CASSEAGTFTGELFF.

A few counts support this clone. In DNA form, the CDR3 reads TGCAGCGCGACAGGAGCGGCGTACGGTGTGGCTTTCTTT. Translated, it gives CSATGAAYGVAFF. This sequence joins TRBV29-1 and TRBJ1-1; D might be TRBD1 (6 bases). CDR1 SQVTM and CDR2 ANQGSEA come from the germline V gene. This CDR3 has 13 amino acids. The germline V and J ends were trimmed by 7 bases and 11 bases, with 23 bases remaining between them.

The chain employs TRBV15 and TRBJ1-1; D is possibly TRBD1 (5 bases). The V and J ends lost 5 bases and 1 base respectively, with 11 bases between them. This CDR3 contains 14 residues. Germline loops: CDR1 LNHNV, CDR2 YYDKDF (reference sequence). For the CDR3, the DNA is TGTGCCACCAGCGGGCCGACAGCGAACACTGAAGCTTTCTTT. Translated, it gives CATSGPTANTEAFF.

This clone was picked up a small number of times. This chain links TRBV15 with TRBJ2-7, with 7 bases lining up with TRBD1. Germline CDR1 and CDR2: LNHNV and YYDKDF (reference sequence). V dropped 3 bases and J dropped 5; count of bases not matched to a gene: 4. The CDR3 sequence is 13 residues long. The CDR3 here is CATSSKQGNEQYF. The CDR3 region has the DNA TGTGCCACCAGCAGTAAACAGGGGAACGAGCAGTACTTC.

This clone was found a few times. The CDR3 is CASSLRQGGTQYF. In nucleotides, the CDR3 is TGTGCCAGCAGTTTAAGACAGGGAGGGACCCAGTACTTC. The gene calls are TRBV6-5 and TRBJ2-5; tentatively, D is TRBD1 (7 bases). The CDR3 consists of 13 residues. V was trimmed by 4 bases and J by 7 bases, leaving 13 bases between them. CDR1 and CDR2 (germline): MNHEY, SVGAGI.

This clone was found a few times. The chain uses TRBV10-3 and TRBJ2-1, with D perhaps TRBD1 or TRBD2 (5 bases each). Germline-derived CDR1 and CDR2 are ENHRY and SYGVKD. V gave up 8 bases and J gave up 7 bases, with 12 bases separating them. The CDR3 is 12 amino acids. In DNA, the CDR3 is TGTGCCATCTGGGACGGAAGAAATGAGCAGTTCTTC. It is translated as CAIWDGRNEQFF.

The chain uses TRBV29-1 and TRBJ2-1, with D possibly being TRBD1 or TRBD2 (7 bases each). Trimming cost V 1 base and J 10 bases, with 23 bases left between them. Germline lookup yields CDR1 SQVTM and CDR2 ANQGSEA. The CDR3 spans 16 residues. The chain's CDR3 is CSVEGGGDSPAWEQFF. The CDR3 nucleotides are TGCAGCGTTGAAGGGGGAGGGGACAGTCCGGCGTGGGAGCAGTTCTTC.

In its sample, this clone was seen a few times. CDR3: CASSPSGTAISYNEQFF. The CDR3 coding sequence is TGTGCCAGCAGTCCGTCAGGGACAGCTATATCCTACAATGAGCAGTTCTTC. V is TRBV27 and J is TRBJ2-1; TRBD1 aligns across 7 bases. The V segment lost 5 bases and the J segment 1 base; nucleotides outside the gene matches: 11. CDR3 length: 17 amino acids. Per the germline V gene, CDR1 is MNHEY and CDR2 is SMNVEV (reference sequence).

V is TRBV15 and J is TRBJ2-2, with D possibly TRBD2 on 6 matching bases. Trimming pared 1 base from V and 4 bases from J, leaving 10 bases between. Germline V gene lookup returns CDR1 LNHNV and CDR2 YYDKDF (reference sequence). The CDR3 totals 15 residues. In DNA, the CDR3 is TGTGCCACCAGCAGAGGTGGGGGACTCACCGGGGAGCTGTTTTTT. Translated: CATSRGGGLTGELFF.

V is TRBV4-2 and J is TRBJ2-3, with 8 bases fitting TRBD2. The length of the CDR3 is 16 residues. Germline V CDR1 and CDR2: LGHNA, YNFKEQ. V lost 2 bases to trimming and J lost 6 bases; unmatched junction nucleotides: 10. In DNA, the CDR3 is TGTGCCAGCAGCCAAATGGGACGGGGGGGGCCTGATACGCAGTATTTT. Its protein is CASSQMGRGGPDTQYF.

The V and J genes are TRBV29-1 and TRBJ1-1; no reliable D call. The V gene lost 6 bases and the J gene lost 0 bases, with 8 bases spanning the gap. The CDR3 loop spans 12 amino acids. CDR1 and CDR2 (germline): SQVTM, ANQGSEA. The CDR3 protein is CSVLQLNTEAFF. The CDR3 DNA follows: TGCAGCGTACTGCAGCTGAACACTGAAGCTTTCTTT.

The chain recombines TRBV19 with TRBJ1-1; D call uncertain. CDR1 is LNHDA, CDR2 SQIVND, per germline (reference sequence). The CDR3 covers 13 residues. V dropped 6 bases and J dropped 1 base, with 9 bases sitting between them. CDR3 in amino acids: CASSPSWNTEAFF. CDR3 in DNA: TGTGCCAGTAGCCCAAGCTGGAACACTGAAGCTTTCTTT.